This T cell receptor (beta chain) stems from a study of CD8+ T cells in alopecia areata. It was from PBMCs that CD4+ and CD8+ T cells were sorted. Extraction of RNA preceded its reverse transcription into cDNA, which served as the sequencing template. Sequencing used immunoSEQ multiplex PCR; TCRdb keeps in-frame clones, though not all of them. The profile shows over 85,000 clones, about 40% of them singletons. Germline V gives CDR1 SGHRS, CDR2 YFSETQ. This CDR3 is 15 amino acids long. Trimming at V came to 2 bases and at J to 3 bases, leaving 2 bases not matched to a gene. Sequenced material: CD4+ T cells sorted from blood. J is TRBJ2-1 and V is TRBV5-1; TRBD2 agrees at 10 bases. The receptor was derived from a human donor with alopecia areata. This CDR3 reads CASSLLAGIYNEQFF. CDR3 nucleotides: TGCGCCAGCAGCTTACTAGCGGGGATCTACAATGAGCAGTTCTTC.